What follows are 29 T cell receptor beta chains derived from one specimen sequenced in a study of T cells after yellow fever vaccination. TCRdb recomputed calls from the 5' RACE reads with MiXCR, one row per CDR3 protein. The top ten clones hold about 14% of a sample with almost 600,000 distinct CDR3 sequences, roughly 13% of them seen once. The specimen was PBMCs, collected on the day of the yellow fever booster vaccination. The receptors were gathered from a young man who received the YFV17D yellow fever vaccine.

As regards this clonotype: A much larger clone sits a single nucleotide away, making a read error possible. This chain uses TRBV2 with TRBJ2-7, with TRBD1 identical over 10 bases. CDR3 size: 13 residues. CDR1 SNHLY and CDR2 FYNNEI come from the germline V gene. Trimming took 9 bases from V and 2 from J; bases not matched to a gene: 4. The CDR3 nucleotides are TGTGCCAGAAGACAGGGGGCAACCTACGAGCAGTACTTC. It encodes CARRQGATYEQYF.

This clonotype has only a few counts. This rearrangement joins TRBV20-1 to TRBJ2-3; TRBD1 agrees at 7 bases. Germline V gene data show CDR1 as DFQATT and CDR2 as SNEGSKA (reference sequence). The CDR3 is 16 residues long. The ends lost 1 base at V and 2 bases at J; junction bases unmatched: 9. CDR3 region: CSARGPGTEITDTQYF. CDR3 coding DNA: TGCAGTGCTAGAGGCCCCGGGACAGAGATCACAGATACGCAGTATTTT.

The chain carries TRBV29-1 and TRBJ2-2; possibly TRBD1 or TRBD2 for D (5 bases each). V was shortened by 4 bases and J by 0 bases, with 12 bases between the two germline ends. The CDR3 contains 15 residues. Germline V gene lookup returns CDR1 SQVTM and CDR2 ANQGSEA. The CDR3 DNA reads as TGCAGCGTTGGAGGGACGGTCACGAACACCGGGGAGCTGTTTTTT. It yields the protein CSVGGTVTNTGELFF.

Written as DNA, the CDR3 is TGCGCCAGCAGCTTGGGGGCGCGCCTATCCTACGAGCAGTACTTC. Its translation is CASSLGARLSYEQYF. The chain links TRBV5-1 to TRBJ2-7; D gene ambiguous. With 0 bases removed from V and 1 base from J, the gap between germline ends came to 11 bases. Germline V CDR1 and CDR2: SGHRS, YFSETQ. The CDR3 covers 15 residues.

There are a few counts of this clonotype. The chain couples TRBV7-8 to TRBJ2-1; a weak D match, TRBD2 (5 bases). Trimming cost V 5 bases and J 6 bases, with 20 bases left between them. The CDR3 is 16 amino acids. Germline V CDR1 and CDR2: SGHVS, FQNEAQ. For the CDR3, the DNA is TGTGCCAGCAGCCCCCCTTTAAGGGAGTCAGCCAATGAGCAGTTCTTC. Translating it yields CASSPPLRESANEQFF.

There are a few counts of this clonotype. The V and J genes are TRBV5-4 and TRBJ2-7; D is tentatively TRBD1 or TRBD2 (6 bases each). V lost 0 bases and J 5 bases, leaving 12 bases between the germline ends. The germline V gene encodes CDR1 SGHNT and CDR2 YYREEE (reference sequence). There are 14 residues in the CDR3. CDR3 DNA: TGTGCCAGCAGCTTGGGACTGGAGGGGGACGAGCAGTACTTC. Residues: CASSLGLEGDEQYF. Full variable domain (remainder filled in from reference TRBV5-4 and TRBJ2-7): ETGVTQSPTHLIKTRGQQVTLRCSSQSGHNTVSWYQQALGQGPQFIFQYYREEENGRGNFPPRFSGLQFPNYSSELNVNALELDDSALYLCASSLGLEGDEQYFGPGTRLTVT.

The genes are TRBV12-3 or TRBV12-4 and TRBJ1-1; D is perhaps TRBD1 (5 bases). The CDR3 consists of 14 residues. V was pared by 6 bases and J by 6 bases, with 17 bases between. The CDR3 bases are TGTGCCAGCAGAGGTGGGGACCTAGGGGCTGAAGCTTTCTTT. This encodes CASRGGDLGAEAFF.

In its sample, this clonotype was seen a few times. The chain carries TRBV6-5 and TRBJ2-7, with D uncertain. The germline CDR1 and CDR2 sequences are MNHEY and SVGAGI. Trimming left V 2 bases short and J 3 bases short, with 17 bases between. The CDR3 totals 16 residues. The CDR3 sequence: CASSYAPPGFRYEQYF. In nucleotides, the CDR3 is TGTGCCAGCAGTTACGCCCCGCCCGGGTTCCGCTACGAGCAGTACTTC.

CDR3 residues: CASSGYSGSYEQYF. The CDR3 DNA is TGTGCCAGCAGCGGGTATAGCGGGAGCTACGAGCAGTACTTC. The chain uses TRBV3-1 and TRBJ2-7, with 9 bases identical to TRBD2. Germline values: CDR1 LGHDT, CDR2 YNNKEL (reference sequence). This CDR3 contains 14 residues. V gave up 5 bases and J gave up 3 bases; unmatched junction bases: 5.

In the case of this clonotype: A much larger clone is a single base away; this may be a read error. The chain is built from TRBV7-8 and TRBJ2-7, with TRBD1 matching over 7 bases. V lost 5 bases, J lost 2 bases, and 3 bases stayed unmatched. From germline, CDR1 is SGHVS and CDR2 FQNEAQ. CDR3 length: 13 amino acids. CDR3 sequence reads: CASSRDSTYEQYF. The DNA of the CDR3 is TGTGCCAGCAGCCGGGACAGTACCTACGAGCAGTACTTC.

The rearrangement joins TRBV20-1 to TRBJ2-1, with D possibly being TRBD1 (6 bases). The V end lost 6 bases, the J end lost 6 bases, and 18 bases lay between the germline ends. Per germline, CDR1 DFQATT and CDR2 SNEGSKA (reference sequence). This CDR3 is 14 amino acids long. DNA of the CDR3: TGCAGTGCGATTACCACCGGGACAAGCAATGAGCAGTTCTTC. Amino acids: CSAITTGTSNEQFF.

The chain carries TRBV25-1 and TRBJ2-7; D not resolved. Germline V gene lookup returns CDR1 MGHDK and CDR2 SYGVNS. The CDR3 contains 13 residues. V was trimmed by 3 bases and J by 5 bases, leaving 11 bases between them. In DNA form, the CDR3 reads TGTGCCAGCAGTGACGGTTTTGGGAACGAGCAGTACTTC. Translation: CASSDGFGNEQYF.

This chain links TRBV29-1 with TRBJ2-7, with D possibly being TRBD1 (6 bases). The germline gives CDR1 SQVTM, CDR2 ANQGSEA. The CDR3 has 14 residues. V was shortened by 4 bases and J by 2 bases, with 15 bases between the two germline ends. CDR3 loop: CSVVLRDTTYEQYF. The CDR3 nucleotides are TGCAGCGTTGTCTTAAGGGACACAACCTACGAGCAGTACTTC.

Many counts were recorded for this clonotype. The rearrangement joins TRBV4-1 to TRBJ2-5, with D perhaps matching TRBD1 or TRBD2 (5 bases each). The CDR3 spans 14 residues. The germline V gene encodes CDR1 MGHRA and CDR2 YSYEKL. Trimming removed 0 bases from V and 7 bases from J, with 12 bases in between. The CDR3: CASSQEDGTGTQYF. For the CDR3, the DNA is TGCGCCAGCAGCCAAGAAGACGGGACGGGGACCCAGTACTTC.

This clonotype was seen a handful of times. This chain links TRBV20-1 with TRBJ2-1; either TRBD1 or TRBD2 may fit D (5 bases each). Germline loops: CDR1 DFQATT, CDR2 SNEGSKA (reference sequence). There are 17 residues in the CDR3. Trimming pared 0 bases from V and 4 bases from J, leaving 19 bases between. DNA of the CDR3: TGCAGTGCTAGAGACCGAGGGGCCGGAAATGGATACAATGAGCAGTTCTTC. Protein sequence: CSARDRGAGNGYNEQFF.

This clonotype has more than one count but fewer than ten. The genes are TRBV20-1 and TRBJ1-3, with unresolved D. The CDR3 loop spans 13 amino acids. V lost 0 bases to trimming and J lost 3 bases, with 6 bases between them. Germline V gene lookup returns CDR1 DFQATT and CDR2 SNEGSKA (reference sequence). The CDR3 nucleotides read TGCAGTGCTAGAGAGGAACTTGGAAACACCATATATTTT. It yields the protein CSAREELGNTIYF.

This clonotype appeared a few times. The chain combines TRBV11-2 with TRBJ2-2, with D unresolved. The CDR3 length is 14 residues. V dropped 2 bases and J dropped 3 bases, with 7 bases sitting between them. Germline V CDR1 and CDR2: SGHAT, FQNNGV. The CDR3 coding sequence is TGTGCCAGCAGCTTAAATGGGGACACCGGGGAGCTGTTTTTT. Its protein is CASSLNGDTGELFF.

This clonotype was counted only a few times. This sequence joins TRBV20-1 and TRBJ2-7; weak D call: TRBD1 (6 bases). CDR1 and CDR2 from the germline V gene are DFQATT and SNEGSKA (reference sequence). The CDR3 extends over 11 amino acids. Trimming shortened V by 5 bases and J by 6 bases, and 11 bases separated the two germline ends. Here the CDR3 DNA reads TGCAGTGCTTCCGGGGACACCGAGCAGTACTTC. It yields the protein CSASGDTEQYF.

In this sample, this clonotype turned up a few times. The V gene is TRBV29-1, the J gene TRBJ2-1, with a weak D call TRBD2 (6 bases). Germline V lookup: CDR1 SQVTM, CDR2 ANQGSEA. V lost 3 bases and J lost 0, with 6 bases in between. This CDR3 is built from 13 residues. CDR3 nucleotides: TGCAGCGTTGACGGGGGCTCCTACAATGAGCAGTTCTTC. It is translated as CSVDGGSYNEQFF.

This clonotype has at least ten counts. The chain employs TRBV7-2 and TRBJ2-3, with TRBD1 matching over 9 bases. The CDR3 is 16 amino acids. Germline V gene sequence: CDR1 SGHTA, CDR2 FQGNSA. The junction had 8 bases not matched to a gene; V was cut back by 4 bases and J by 3 bases. This CDR3 reads CASSYPRDRVTDTQYF. The CDR3 DNA reads as TGTGCCAGCAGCTATCCCCGGGACAGGGTAACAGATACGCAGTATTTT. Using reference TRBV7-2 and TRBJ2-3 for the parts outside the CDR3, the full variable domain is GAGVSQSPSNKVTEKGKDVELRCDPISGHTALYWYRQSLGQGLEFLIYFQGNSAPDKSGLPSDRFSAERTGGSVSTLTIQRTQQEDSAVYLCASSYPRDRVTDTQYFGPGTRLTVL.

This chain uses TRBV6-5 with TRBJ2-7, with 9 bases fitting TRBD2. Germline V lookup: CDR1 MNHEY, CDR2 SVGAGI. This CDR3 is built from 15 residues. V shed 0 bases, J shed 3 bases, and the junction held 3 bases outside the gene matches. CDR3 nucleotides: TGTGCCAGCAGTTACTCAACTAGCGGGTTCTACGAGCAGTACTTC. It codes for CASSYSTSGFYEQYF.

This clonotype has a handful of counts. The chain couples TRBV20-1 to TRBJ1-4; no definite D call. Trimming cost V 3 bases and J 8 bases, with 10 bases left between them. The CDR3 consists of 12 residues. Germline CDR1 is DFQATT and CDR2 is SNEGSKA (reference sequence). The CDR3 bases are TGCAGTGCTAGGCCTACTGGGGAAAAACTGTTTTTT. Protein product: CSARPTGEKLFF.

The chain links TRBV5-5 to TRBJ2-4, with D perhaps TRBD1 (6 bases). Germline assignment: CDR1 SGHKS and CDR2 YYEKEE (reference sequence). This CDR3 has 15 residues. Between the trimmed V and J ends, which lost 6 bases and 2 bases, there was a span of 15 bases. The CDR3 sequence is CASTIRGGTKNIQYF. The CDR3 DNA sequence: TGTGCCAGCACCATCAGGGGTGGAACCAAAAACATTCAGTACTTC.

This clonotype was detected only a few times. The CDR3 coding sequence is TGTGCCAGCAGTTTAGCCGCCGGGGTAGCGGGAGCCTCCGAGCAGTACTTC. As protein: CASSLAAGVAGASEQYF. The chain recombines TRBV12-3 or TRBV12-4 with TRBJ2-7, with 9 bases aligning to TRBD2. There are 17 residues in the CDR3. V shed 0 bases, J shed 6 bases, and the junction held 12 bases outside the gene matches.

The V call is TRBV7-2, the J call TRBJ2-1; D not resolved. The V gene lost 5 bases and the J gene lost 4 bases, with 12 bases spanning the gap. The CDR3 is 14 amino acids. Germline values: CDR1 SGHTA, CDR2 FQGNSA. The CDR3 DNA follows: TGTGCCAGCAGCCCCCGCCCCCCTTACAATGAGCAGTTCTTC. It specifies CASSPRPPYNEQFF.

This clonotype turned up a few times. CDR3 DNA sequence: TGTGCCAGCAGTTACTCTGGTAGCGGGATCTACGAGCAGTACTTC. Protein product: CASSYSGSGIYEQYF. The V gene is TRBV6-2 or TRBV6-3, the J gene TRBJ2-7; 8 positions match TRBD2. The CDR3 totals 15 residues. Germline assignment: CDR1 MNHEY and CDR2 SVGEGT. V dropped 0 bases and J dropped 3; count of bases not matched to a gene: 4.

J is TRBJ2-7 and V is TRBV29-1; D gene unclear. The V gene's germline CDR1 is SQVTM and CDR2 ANQGSEA. The germline V and J ends were trimmed by 3 bases and 1 base, with 19 bases remaining between them. The CDR3 sequence is 16 residues long. CDR3 in DNA: TGCAGCGTTGATTCGGTATTAAGTGGGAAGTCCTACGAGCAGTACTTC. Translated, it gives CSVDSVLSGKSYEQYF.

In its sample, this clonotype was seen a few times. This chain joins TRBV6-5 and TRBJ2-1, with 7 bases identical to TRBD2. The CDR3 loop spans 17 amino acids. The germline gives CDR1 MNHEY, CDR2 SVGAGI. V was clipped by 0 bases and J by 9 bases; unmatched bases: 14. The CDR3 coding sequence is TGTGCCAGCAGTTACTCACGCACTAGCGCCCTCCCACGTGAGCAGTTCTTC. This codes for CASSYSRTSALPREQFF.

The J gene is TRBJ1-1, the V gene TRBV28, with D uncertain. V was shortened by 8 bases and J by 6 bases, with 19 bases between the two germline ends. CDR1 and CDR2 (germline): MDHEN, SYDVKM. The CDR3 is 14 amino acids. DNA of the CDR3: TGTGCCAGCGGCCCCGAACTCAACTGCTCTGAAGCTTTCTTT. Translating gives CASGPELNCSEAFF.